This paragraph reports one TCR beta chain. Its specificity is unknown. The data originate from a study of blood T cells in healthy people across ages. For the second PCR, which ran for roughly 7 to 11 cycles, a sample-barcoded 5' primer and a J-beta primer mix were used. From the 5' RACE reads, TCRdb called clonotypes with MiXCR, one entry per CDR3 protein. The table records 1.5 million to 2 million distinct CDR3 sequences, 28% of them present only once. The authors extracted at least 6 micrograms of total RNA per sample. The CDR3 runs to 15 residues. The ends were cut back, 5 bases at V and 1 base at J, with 12 bases in the middle. Study conclusions and caveats: Conclusively comparing naive with antigen-experienced cells was impossible with unsorted PBMCs.

This sequence originates from a woman aged 30 to 39 in good health. The chain couples TRBV12-3 or TRBV12-4 to TRBJ1-5; D is possibly TRBD1 (5 bases). The sequenced material came from blood. CDR3 protein: CASSAQGGSNQPQHF. DNA of the CDR3: TGTGCCAGCAGTGCTCAGGGAGGAAGCAATCAGCCCCAGCATTTT.